The 15 T cell receptor beta chains presented below share a single source sample, sequenced in a study of blood T cell repertoires in COVID-19. Clones were sequenced by immunoSEQ multiplex PCR, and TCRdb holds only the in-frame ones, with some missing. The sample carries around 6,200 clones, around 91% recorded once. Sequencing input: peripheral blood. The receptors originated from a human donor in a cohort sampled during active COVID-19.

The V call is TRBV2, the J call TRBJ2-7; tentative D call: TRBD1 (6 bases). Germline loops: CDR1 SNHLY, CDR2 FYNNEI. The germline V and J ends were trimmed by 6 bases and 3 bases, with 12 bases remaining between them. The CDR3 has 13 amino acids. The chain's CDR3 is CASRSTGLYEQYF. The CDR3 bases are TGTGCCAGCAGGTCCACAGGGCTCTACGAGCAGTACTTC. The complete variable domain, with remaining parts taken from reference TRBV2 and TRBJ2-7, reads EPEVTQTPSHQVTQMGQEVILRCVPISNHLYFYWYRQILGQKVEFLVSFYNNEISEKSEIFDDQFSVERPDGSNFTLKIRSTKLEDSAMYFCASRSTGLYEQYFGPGTRLTVT.

The V call is TRBV5-1, the J call TRBJ2-2; 12 nucleotides agree with TRBD2. Germline V gene lookup returns CDR1 SGHRS and CDR2 YFSETQ. The CDR3 runs to 15 residues. With 4 bases clipped from V and 6 bases from J, the junction kept 4 bases outside the gene matches. CDR3 sequence: CASSLGTSGSGELFF. The CDR3 DNA sequence: TGCGCCAGCAGCCTAGGGACTAGCGGGTCCGGGGAGCTGTTTTTT.

The V call is TRBV5-1, the J call TRBJ1-2; 7 bases align to TRBD1. There are 12 residues in the CDR3. Germline V gives CDR1 SGHRS, CDR2 YFSETQ. V shed 4 bases, J shed 6 bases, and the junction held 3 bases outside the gene matches. CDR3 protein: CASSIDRDGYTF. As DNA, the CDR3 is TGCGCCAGCAGCATAGACAGGGATGGCTACACCTTC.

The chain joins TRBV9 to TRBJ2-1; 15 nucleotides line up with TRBD2. The CDR3 is 18 amino acids. V lost 1 base to trimming and J lost 7 bases; unmatched junction nucleotides: 9. Germline V CDR1 and CDR2: SGDLS, YYNGEE. CDR3 nucleotide sequence: TGTGCCAGCAGCGTAAGGACTAGCGGGAGGGCCGGGTGGAATGAGCAGTTCTTC. This translates into CASSVRTSGRAGWNEQFF.

The chain links TRBV14 to TRBJ2-1; TRBD1 matches 8 bases. CDR1 is SGHDN and CDR2 is FVKESK in the germline V gene. V shed 1 base and J 2 bases; nucleotides not matched to a gene: 28. The CDR3 is made up of 24 amino acids. CDR3 sequence reads: CASSQARQGTSGGRSPDAYNEQFF. The CDR3 DNA is TGTGCCAGCAGCCAAGCCCGACAGGGGACGAGTGGGGGTCGCAGCCCCGACGCCTACAATGAGCAGTTCTTC.

This clone occurred once. The V gene is TRBV7-2, the J gene TRBJ2-7; D is unclear. Germline V lookup: CDR1 SGHTA, CDR2 FQGNSA. The CDR3 covers 13 residues. V was pared by 0 bases and J by 3 bases, with 6 bases between. The CDR3 sequence: CASSLATFYEQYF. The CDR3 nucleotides read TGTGCCAGCAGCTTAGCCACTTTCTACGAGCAGTACTTC.

V is TRBV29-1 and J is TRBJ2-7; tentatively, D is TRBD1 (5 bases). Germline V CDR1 and CDR2: SQVTM, ANQGSEA. The CDR3 sequence is 13 residues long. The V gene lost 2 bases and the J gene lost 2 bases, with 10 bases spanning the gap. The CDR3 protein is CSVERAGTYEQYF. CDR3 nucleotides: TGCAGCGTTGAACGGGCAGGGACCTACGAGCAGTACTTC.

V is TRBV6-2 or TRBV6-3 and J is TRBJ2-5, with 11 nucleotides matching TRBD2. This CDR3 contains 19 residues. Losses at the gene ends were 2 bases for V and 1 base for J; bases not matched to a gene: 12. The germline CDR1 and CDR2 sequences are MNHEY and SVGEGT. The CDR3 reads CASSYVMASGRSGQETQYF. CDR3 nucleotide sequence: TGTGCCAGCAGTTACGTGATGGCTAGCGGGAGGTCGGGCCAAGAGACCCAGTACTTC.

This chain uses TRBV9 with TRBJ2-3; 13 positions agree with TRBD2. This CDR3 is built from 16 residues. Germline trimming cut 4 bases from V and 7 bases from J; bases unmatched to any gene: 9. Germline V gene lookup returns CDR1 SGDLS and CDR2 YYNGEE. CDR3 sequence: CASSPGLAGAANTQYF. The CDR3 nucleotides read TGTGCCAGCAGCCCCGGACTAGCGGGAGCTGCAAATACGCAGTATTTT.

The V gene is TRBV9, the J gene TRBJ2-7, with 7 bases lining up with TRBD2. From germline, CDR1 is SGDLS and CDR2 YYNGEE. CDR3 length: 14 amino acids. V shed 0 bases, J shed 2 bases, and the junction held 2 bases outside the gene matches. CDR3 sequence (DNA): TGTGCCAGCAGCGTAGGGGGAGGGACCTACGAGCAGTACTTC. Translating it yields CASSVGGGTYEQYF.

This sequence joins TRBV6-5 and TRBJ2-7; D is unresolved. From germline, CDR1 is MNHEY and CDR2 SVGAGI. With 4 bases removed from V and 3 bases from J, the gap between germline ends came to 4 bases. The length of the CDR3 is 11 residues. Here the CDR3 DNA reads TGTGCCAGCAGTTTCAACTACGAGCAGTACTTC. Encoded protein: CASSFNYEQYF.

The gene calls are TRBV5-5 and TRBJ2-7; TRBD1 matches 9 bases. Germline assignment: CDR1 SGHKS and CDR2 YYEKEE (reference sequence). This CDR3 region has 15 residues. Germline trimming cut 3 bases from V and 3 bases from J; bases unmatched to any gene: 7. In nucleotides, the CDR3 is TGTGCCAGCAGCTCTTTGGGACAGGGAGTCTACGAGCAGTACTTC. Its protein is CASSSLGQGVYEQYF.

This clone appeared a single time. V is TRBV19 and J is TRBJ2-1, with TRBD2 identical over 11 bases. J was trimmed by 10 bases and V by 3 bases; bases with no gene match: 11. CDR1 LNHDA and CDR2 SQIVND come from the germline V gene (reference sequence). The CDR3 length is 16 residues. CDR3 in amino acids: CASSILPLAGDREQFF. In DNA, the CDR3 is TGTGCCAGTAGTATCTTGCCACTAGCGGGAGATCGGGAGCAGTTCTTC.

The chain carries TRBV28 and TRBJ2-6; tentatively, D is TRBD2 (7 bases). The CDR3 is 18 residues long. Germline CDR1 MDHEN, CDR2 SYDVKM. Trimming removed 7 bases from V and 0 bases from J, with 19 bases in between. The CDR3 nucleotides are TGTGCCAGCATGGGTTCTGGGGGGGCACGCTCTGGGGCCAACGTCCTGACTTTC. It yields the protein CASMGSGGARSGANVLTF.

CDR3 bases: TGCGCCAGCAGCCCGGGACTCCTAAGCAATGGCTACACCTTC. Protein product: CASSPGLLSNGYTF. V usage is TRBV4-1 and J usage is TRBJ1-2; tentative D call: TRBD1 (5 bases). V gave up 4 bases and J gave up 6 bases, with 15 bases separating them. Looked up from germline, CDR1 is MGHRA and CDR2 is YSYEKL. The CDR3 covers 14 residues.